This entry lists 17 T cell receptor beta chains sequenced from one sample in a study of neurological immune-mediated disorders. One entry per CDR3 protein results from TCRdb running MiXCR on the 5' RACE reads. The sample has 65,000 to 95,000 distinct CDR3 sequences; about 5% are singletons. Sequencing was performed on PBMCs. The receptors here all came from a woman aged 25 to 39 with multiple sclerosis.

This chain links TRBV20-1 with TRBJ2-3, with 9 nucleotides matching TRBD2. The CDR3 covers 13 residues. Germline V gene sequence: CDR1 DFQATT, CDR2 SNEGSKA (reference sequence). J was trimmed by 1 base and V by 5 bases; bases with no gene match: 1. CDR3 in amino acids: CSALAGGTDTQYF. The CDR3 nucleotides read TGCAGTGCTTTAGCGGGGGGCACAGATACGCAGTATTTT.

This clonotype was seen at least ten times. As DNA, the CDR3 is TGCGCCAGCAGCTTGGAGGGTAGGAATCAGCCCCAGCATTTT. Protein product: CASSLEGRNQPQHF. The J gene is TRBJ1-5, the V gene TRBV5-1, with no clear D. Germline V gene lookup returns CDR1 SGHRS and CDR2 YFSETQ. The ends were cut back, 0 bases at V and 4 bases at J, with 8 bases in the middle. The CDR3 runs to 14 residues.

As regards this clonotype: A much larger clone is a single base away; this may be a read error. The chain uses TRBV20-1 and TRBJ1-1; D perhaps matches TRBD1 (6 bases). The CDR3 runs 11 residues. Germline V gene sequence: CDR1 DFQATT, CDR2 SNEGSKA (reference sequence). This CDR3 reads CRTKGVTEAFF. The DNA for the CDR3 is TGCAGAACGAAGGGGGTGACTGAAGCTTTCTTT.

Comments on this clonotype: A read error may explain this, as a much larger clone is one base away. The chain combines TRBV10-3 with TRBJ1-5; D is unresolved. The CDR3 has 12 residues. CDR1 is ENHRY, CDR2 SYGVKD, per germline. The CDR3 sequence is CAISAEGQPQNF. CDR3 DNA sequence: TGTGCCATCAGTGCGGAGGGTCAGCCCCAGAATTTT.

This clonotype was counted many times. The chain joins TRBV7-2 to TRBJ2-6, with D possibly being TRBD1 (5 bases). Trimming shortened V by 3 bases and J by 0 bases, and 12 bases separated the two germline ends. This CDR3 comprises 17 residues. Per the germline V gene, CDR1 is SGHTA and CDR2 is FQGNSA. CDR3 coding DNA: TGTGCCAGCAGCTTCAGGGTTAGTAGCTCTGGGGCCAACGTCCTGACTTTC. This translates into CASSFRVSSSGANVLTF.

This clonotype was counted ten times or more. The rearrangement uses TRBV24-1 and TRBJ1-5; D possibly corresponds to TRBD1 (6 bases). The germline V gene encodes CDR1 KGHDR and CDR2 SFDVKD. The CDR3 loop spans 15 amino acids. V lost 2 bases, J lost 7 bases, and 14 bases lay in between. The CDR3: CATSDSGALGQPQHF. CDR3 DNA sequence: TGTGCCACCAGTGATTCGGGGGCCTTGGGGCAGCCCCAGCATTTT.

The chain employs TRBV6-1 and TRBJ2-3; 14 nucleotides line up with TRBD2. CDR1 is MNHNS and CDR2 is SASEGT in the germline V gene. After removal of 8 bases from V and 5 bases from J, the junction contained 6 bases not matched to a gene. The length of the CDR3 is 15 residues. CDR3 amino acids: CASAGLAGGGDTQYF. The CDR3 DNA follows: TGTGCCAGCGCAGGACTAGCGGGGGGAGGAGATACGCAGTATTTT.

This clonotype was observed at least ten times. The chain joins TRBV10-2 to TRBJ1-5; no reliable D call. Trimming took off 3 bases at V and 9 bases at J, with 12 bases between the two ends. CDR3 size: 13 residues. The germline V gene has CDR1 WSHSY and CDR2 SAAADI. This chain's CDR3 is CASSEQTLGPQHF. DNA for the CDR3: TGCGCCAGCAGTGAACAGACCCTAGGGCCCCAGCATTTT.

In its sample, this clonotype was seen many times. This chain's CDR3 is CSAKKDTSPRELFF. The DNA for the CDR3 is TGCAGTGCTAAGAAGGACACCTCACCTAGGGAGCTGTTTTTT. The chain joins TRBV20-1 to TRBJ2-2; possibly TRBD1 for D (5 bases). The CDR3 spans 14 residues. Germline CDR1 reads DFQATT; CDR2 reads SNEGSKA (reference sequence). Between the trimmed V and J ends, which lost 4 bases and 9 bases, there was a span of 18 bases.

The table lists this clonotype with a count of one. Since a much larger clone is just one base distant, this may be a read error. V usage is TRBV14 and J usage is TRBJ2-3, with a possible D match to TRBD1 (6 bases). Germline CDR1 is SGHDN and CDR2 is FVKESK. Trimming stripped 2 bases from V and 5 bases from J, with 8 bases between. The CDR3 consists of 13 residues. The CDR3 loop is CASSQKGVDTQYF. The CDR3 nucleotides are TGTGCCAGCAGCCAAAAGGGGGTAGATACGCAGTATTTT.

This clonotype was observed many times. The chain is built from TRBV5-1 and TRBJ2-2; no firm D call. CDR1 and CDR2 (germline): SGHRS, YFSETQ. The CDR3 covers 15 residues. V lost 0 bases to trimming and J lost 3 bases, with 9 bases between them. The CDR3 DNA follows: TGCGCCAGCAGCTTGGGACGTGCGGACACCGGGGAGCTGTTTTTT. This codes for CASSLGRADTGELFF.

The sample holds many counts of this clonotype. The V call is TRBV20-1, the J call TRBJ2-2; 7 bases agree with TRBD1. The CDR3 is 13 residues long. Germline assignment: CDR1 DFQATT and CDR2 SNEGSKA (reference sequence). Trimming took 6 bases from V and 5 from J; bases not matched to a gene: 6. CDR3 sequence (DNA): TGCAGTGCCCAGTCGACAGGGACCGGGGAGCTGTTTTTT. Its translation: CSAQSTGTGELFF.

This clonotype came up many times. The genes are TRBV12-3 or TRBV12-4 and TRBJ2-1; 8 bases align to TRBD1. The CDR3 is 14 amino acids. After removal of 5 bases from V and 6 bases from J, the junction contained 6 bases not matched to a gene. In nucleotides, the CDR3 is TGTGCCAGCAGTCTTTGGACAGGGAGCAATGAGCAGTTCTTC. It specifies CASSLWTGSNEQFF.

J is TRBJ2-5 and V is TRBV6-5, with D maybe TRBD2 (6 bases). The V gene lost 0 bases and the J gene lost 5 bases, with 16 bases spanning the gap. The CDR3 loop spans 16 amino acids. CDR1 is MNHEY, CDR2 SVGAGI, per germline. CDR3 residues: CASSYSTGDLGETQYF. The CDR3 DNA is TGTGCCAGCAGTTACTCTACGGGGGATTTGGGGGAGACCCAGTACTTC.

This clonotype showed up many times. This chain uses TRBV5-7 with TRBJ2-1; no clear D gene. TRBV5-7 is an ORF, and what it does is uncertain. The CDR3 is 14 residues long. Trimming stripped 4 bases from V and 0 bases from J, with 8 bases between. In nucleotides, the CDR3 is TGTGCCAGCAGCCCAAAGCCCTCCTACAATGAGCAGTTCTTC. Protein product: CASSPKPSYNEQFF.

This clonotype was seen ten or more times. The chain links TRBV7-6 to TRBJ2-7, with TRBD1 matching 11 bases. After removal of 3 bases from V and 7 bases from J, the junction contained 2 bases not matched to a gene. The V gene's germline CDR1 is SGHVS and CDR2 FNYEAQ. The CDR3 sequence is 13 residues long. The DNA for the CDR3 is TGTGCCAGCAGCTTCGGGACAGGGGGAGAGCAGTACGTC. This translates into CASSFGTGGEQYV.

This clonotype appeared many times. This chain links TRBV11-2 with TRBJ1-4; no reliable D call. The ends were cut back, 5 bases at V and 3 bases at J, with 4 bases in the middle. This CDR3 contains 12 residues. Germline CDR1 reads SGHAT; CDR2 reads FQNNGV. The CDR3 DNA follows: TGTGCCAGCAGCCCTTCTAATGAAAAACTGTTTTTT. As protein: CASSPSNEKLFF.